Listed below are T cell receptor beta chains from one sample, sequenced in a study of blood T cells in healthy people across ages. MiXCR, applied by TCRdb to the 5' RACE reads, yields one record per CDR3 protein. The sample has 600,000 or so distinct CDR3 sequences; around 31% are singletons. Sequencing was done on a sample of blood. The receptors come from a woman older than 75 in good health. Both conserved end residues are part of each CDR3. Fields, in order: clone size, CDR3 length, J gene, D gene, V gene, CDR3 DNA, CDR3 protein. The D gene is left open where the match is weak. Only some rows state a clone size, as once, few, many or a class for expanded clones.

>few|17|TRBJ2-2|TRBD2|TRBV4-1
TGCGCCAGCAGCCAAGCTCCGGGACTAGCGGTTGGCGGGGAGCTGTTTTTT
CASSQAPGLAVGGELFF
>.|14|TRBJ1-4|TRBD1|TRBV7-9
TGTGCCAGCAGCGGACAGGCCGACGGGGAAAAACTGTTTTTT
CASSGQADGEKLFF
>.|13|TRBJ2-3|.|TRBV12-5
TGTGCTAGTGGTTTGGGCCTTACAGATACGCAGTATTTT
CASGLGLTDTQYF
>once|14|TRBJ1-1|.|TRBV6-5
TGTGCCAGCGATCCAGGGACGATGAACACTGAAGCTTTCTTT
CASDPGTMNTEAFF
>many|12|TRBJ1-2|.|TRBV12-3/TRBV12-4
TGTGCCAGCAGTTCCGCCGGGGTTGGCTACACCTTC
CASSSAGVGYTF
>many|14|TRBJ2-1|.|TRBV7-3
TGTGCCAGCTCTAACATCAGGGGCGGGGATGAGCAGTTCTTC
CASSNIRGGDEQFF
>.|16|TRBJ2-3|.|TRBV20-1
TGCAGTGCTAGGGAAAGGACTGGGTTTGAGGGAGATACGCAGTATTTT
CSARERTGFEGDTQYF
>few|15|TRBJ1-2|.|TRBV5-1
TGCGCCAGCAGCTTGGACGGATATACCAACTATGGCTACACCTTC
CASSLDGYTNYGYTF
>.|17|TRBJ2-1|TRBD2|TRBV5-1
TGCGCCAGCAGCTTAACGACTAGCGCCCGGGAGTACAATGAGCAGTTCTTC
CASSLTTSAREYNEQFF
>.|18|TRBJ2-7|.|TRBV7-6
TGTGCCAGCAGCTTAGTGGGTGGTACGGACACCCGTTACTACGAGCAGTACTTC
CASSLVGGTDTRYYEQYF
>many|22|TRBJ2-6|TRBD1|TRBV5-1
TGCGCCAGCAGCCTTGGACGAATTCCACCGGGACAGGGCTTCGCTGGGGCCAACGTCCTGACTTTC
CASSLGRIPPGQGFAGANVLTF
>many|13|TRBJ2-7|TRBD2|TRBV5-5
TGTGCCAGCAGCTGGGGACTAGCCTACGAGCAGTACTTC
CASSWGLAYEQYF
>many|14|TRBJ2-5|.|TRBV2
TGTGCCAGCAGGGCAGGGACACACGACGAGACCCAGTACTTC
CASRAGTHDETQYF
>many|16|TRBJ1-1|.|TRBV21-1
TGTGCCAGCAGCATCCGACCACAGGGTTTGAACACTGAAGCTTTCTTT
CASSIRPQGLNTEAFF
>.|15|TRBJ1-6|TRBD1|TRBV5-6
TGTGCCAGCAGCCCGACGGGACAGGGGTATTCACCCCTCCACTTT
CASSPTGQGYSPLHF
>many|16|TRBJ2-5|TRBD1|TRBV20-1
TGCAGTGCTAGTAAGGGGCTAGACAGGGTTCAAGAGACCCAGTACTTC
CSASKGLDRVQETQYF
>.|15|TRBJ2-7|.|TRBV4-2
TGTGCCAGCAGCCAAGCCGGCCAGGGGAACTACGAGCAGTACTTC
CASSQAGQGNYEQYF
>many|17|TRBJ2-6|.|TRBV12-3/TRBV12-4
TGTGCCAGCAGTCCCGGACACGGATCCTCTGGGGCCAACGTCCTGACTTTC
CASSPGHGSSGANVLTF
>few|15|TRBJ2-1|TRBD1|TRBV19
TGTGCCAGTAGTATCCGGGGACAGGCCTCCAATGAGCAGTTCTTC
CASSIRGQASNEQFF
>many|15|TRBJ2-5|.|TRBV20-1
TGCAGTGCTAGAGTAGCCAGGGGTTCAGGAGAGACCCAGTACTTC
CSARVARGSGETQYF
>few|15|TRBJ2-5|.|TRBV6-2/TRBV6-3
TGTGCCAGCAGAATCTACGGCGCAGGGGAAGAGACCCAGTACTTC
CASRIYGAGEETQYF
>many|17|TRBJ2-7|TRBD2|TRBV6-1
TGTGCCAGCAGTCCCCGGGAAGCGGGGGGGAAGTCCTACGAGCAGTACTTC
CASSPREAGGKSYEQYF